The 14 T cell receptor beta chains presented below share a single source sample, sequenced in a study of CD8 T cells in Susac syndrome. cDNA came from about 0.5 to 1 ug RNA primed by random hexamers. TCRdb re-called the immunoSEQ multiplex PCR reads with MiXCR, one entry per CDR3 protein. The repertoire consists of around 220,000 distinct CDR3 sequences, with roughly nine tenths occurring once and the leading ten covering approximately 0.13%. Sequencing was performed on CD8+ T cells from PBMCs. The receptor set was obtained from a human donor with multiple sclerosis.

The chain uses TRBV7-3 and TRBJ1-1, with 7 bases matching TRBD1. The CDR3 is made up of 14 amino acids. Germline CDR1 and CDR2: SGHTA and FQGTGA. The ends lost 6 bases at V and 13 bases at J; junction bases unmatched: 17. This CDR3 reads CASRRLGQVHLVFF. The CDR3 DNA reads as TGTGCCAGCAGACGACTTGGACAGGTCCATTTGGTTTTCTTT.

This clonotype was recorded only once. The chain combines TRBV11-2 with TRBJ2-5; TRBD2 aligns across 8 bases. The germline CDR1 and CDR2 sequences are SGHAT and FQNNGV. V lost 8 bases and J lost 5; bases outside the gene matches: 4. This CDR3 contains 12 residues. The CDR3: CASHSGGETQYF. CDR3 bases: TGTGCCAGCCACTCGGGGGGGGAGACCCAGTACTTC.

CDR3 sequence reads: CASSRGLPDYEQYF. The CDR3 nucleotides read TGTGCCAGCAGTAGGGGACTACCCGACTACGAGCAGTACTTC. The chain combines TRBV27 with TRBJ2-7, with 7 bases identical to TRBD2. The CDR3 has 14 amino acids. The V gene end was trimmed by 5 bases and the J gene end by 3 bases; junction bases not matched to a gene: 7. Germline V gives CDR1 MNHEY, CDR2 SMNVEV (reference sequence).

V usage is TRBV30 and J usage is TRBJ2-2; 9 positions match TRBD2. Germline CDR1 is GTSNPN and CDR2 is SVGIG (reference sequence). CDR3 length equals 15 residues. Trimming removed 3 bases from V and 7 bases from J; junction bases left unmatched: 9. The CDR3 nucleotides are TGTGCCTGGAGGATAGCGGGGGCCCCCTACGGGGAGCTGTTTTTT. Amino acid sequence: CAWRIAGAPYGELFF.

The genes are TRBV29-1 and TRBJ2-2; D is unclear. The CDR3 length is 12 residues. CDR1 is SQVTM and CDR2 is ANQGSEA in the germline V gene. Trimming took off 7 bases at V and 7 bases at J, with 13 bases between the two ends. The CDR3 DNA is TGCAGCGCCCCTCTAGGCGACGGGGAGCTGTTTTTT. As protein: CSAPLGDGELFF.

The J gene is TRBJ1-1, the V gene TRBV6-5, with a tentative D call TRBD1 (5 bases). Germline assignment: CDR1 MNHEY and CDR2 SVGAGI. The CDR3 spans 14 residues. V lost 7 bases to trimming and J lost 4 bases, with 16 bases between them. CDR3 sequence (DNA): TGTGCCAGCACCTACAAAATCGACAGCACTGAAGCTTTCTTT. Its translation is CASTYKIDSTEAFF.

This clonotype was seen a few times. The chain carries TRBV9 and TRBJ2-3; no clear D gene. The CDR3 contains 12 residues. The germline V gene encodes CDR1 SGDLS and CDR2 YYNGEE. V shed 2 bases and J shed 1 base, with 2 bases lying between them. The CDR3 coding sequence is TGTGCCAGCAGCGTTGGCACAGATACGCAGTATTTT. This gives the protein CASSVGTDTQYF. The variable domain in full, with the rest retrieved from reference TRBV9 and TRBJ2-3, is DSGVTQTPKHLITATGQRVTLRCSPRSGDLSVYWYQQSLDQGLQFLIQYYNGEERAKGNILERFSAQQFPDLHSELNLSSLELGDSALYFCASSVGTDTQYFGPGTRLTVL.

The chain employs TRBV20-1 and TRBJ1-4; TRBD1 matches 9 bases. J lost 6 bases, V lost 0 bases, and 5 bases had no gene match. Germline V lookup: CDR1 DFQATT, CDR2 SNEGSKA (reference sequence). The CDR3 consists of 15 residues. The CDR3 sequence: CSARDGQGRDEKLFF. CDR3 sequence (DNA): TGCAGTGCTAGAGATGGACAGGGGAGAGATGAAAAACTGTTTTTT.

Written as DNA, the CDR3 is TGTGCCAGCAGTTTTGGCGGCTATGGCTACACCTTC. Residues: CASSFGGYGYTF. The rearrangement joins TRBV12-3 or TRBV12-4 to TRBJ1-2; D is undetermined. Trimming removed 3 bases at V and 4 bases at J, with 6 bases between. The length of the CDR3 is 12 residues.

J is TRBJ2-7 and V is TRBV6-2 or TRBV6-3; TRBD1 is a possible D gene (5 bases). V lost 6 bases and J 0 bases, leaving 12 bases between the germline ends. This CDR3 comprises 14 residues. Germline V gene data show CDR1 as MNHEY and CDR2 as SVGEGT. The CDR3 nucleotides are TGTGCCAGCAGCACAACAGGATACTCCTACGAGCAGTACTTC. Protein product: CASSTTGYSYEQYF.

In DNA form, the CDR3 reads TGTGCCTGGAGTCCCTGGGCGGGAGCTGACGAGCAGTACTTC. This translates into CAWSPWAGADEQYF. This chain connects TRBV30 to TRBJ2-7, with 7 nucleotides matching TRBD2. Trimming took 2 bases from V and 5 from J; bases not matched to a gene: 9. The length of the CDR3 is 14 residues. Germline V gene sequence: CDR1 GTSNPN, CDR2 SVGIG (reference sequence).

CDR3 sequence (DNA): TGTGCCTGGAGGATACTGCAGTATTTT. Its translation: CAWRILQYF. The chain combines TRBV30 with TRBJ2-3; D is ambiguous. Trimming took 3 bases from V and 11 from J, leaving 6 bases between them. The CDR3 totals 9 residues. From germline, CDR1 is GTSNPN and CDR2 SVGIG (reference sequence).

The gene calls are TRBV20-1 and TRBJ1-1; 7 nucleotides align to TRBD1. Trimming at V came to 6 bases and at J to 6 bases, leaving 16 bases not matched to a gene. Per germline, CDR1 DFQATT and CDR2 SNEGSKA (reference sequence). This CDR3 is built from 15 residues. CDR3 amino acids: CSAPNPDREIPEAFF. The CDR3, as DNA: TGCAGTGCCCCAAACCCAGACAGGGAAATCCCTGAAGCTTTCTTT.

The chain employs TRBV7-9 and TRBJ2-1; D unresolved. The CDR3 is made up of 17 amino acids. CDR1 and CDR2 from the germline V gene are SEHNR and FQNEAQ (reference sequence). V gave up 1 base and J gave up 0 bases, with 13 bases separating them. CDR3 sequence: CASSLDPGSSSYNEQFF. Written as DNA, the CDR3 is TGTGCCAGCAGCTTAGATCCCGGCTCAAGCTCCTACAATGAGCAGTTCTTC.